Sequencing of this T cell receptor delta chain was carried out in a study of gamma-delta chains in newborns, infants, children. Study overall: Microbial exposure reportedly drives polyclonal innate γδ T cell expansion after birth.

Germline-derived CDR1 and CDR2 are GEAIGNYY and EKD. This CDR3 comprises 18 residues. TCRdb re-called the reads using CATT. The sample carries under 4,500 delta-chain clones, roughly 15% recorded once. As to this clone: A far more abundant clone sits one base away, making this likely a read error. Other DNA sequences within the sample encode an identical CDR3.

This sequence originates from a child who was a newborn, infant or young child, either healthy, febrile or measles-vaccinated (not recorded which). Sequenced input: blood. The chain joins TRDV2 to TRDJ1; 12 bases fit TRDD3. CDR3 residues: CACDSLTGGYQVTDKLIF. The CDR3 nucleotides are TGTGCCTGTGACAGCCTTACTGGGGGATACCAGGTAACCGATAAACTCATCTTC.